This T cell receptor (beta chain) was retrieved from a study of human T cells and chemical hapten exposure. The germline V and J ends were trimmed by 7 bases and 3 bases, with 19 bases remaining between them. Per the germline V gene, CDR1 is MNHNY and CDR2 is SVGAGI (reference sequence). CDR3 length equals 16 residues. TCRdb independently ran MiXCR on the RACE reads; one entry per CDR3 protein. The sample shows about 28,000 distinct CDR3 sequences, less than 8% of them seen only once. There are many counts of this clonotype. Time point here: healthy volunteer bleed at 2 weeks. The authors extracted total RNA from unfractionated whole blood.

This TCR derives from a human donor in good health. Some clones in this sample may be carry-over from other donors' samples. The genes are TRBV6-6 and TRBJ2-1; D is possibly TRBD2 (5 bases). Specimen: whole blood. The CDR3 DNA reads as TGTGCCAGCAACCAGCCCACTATAGACTACTACAATGAGCAGTTCTTC. The encoded protein is CASNQPTIDYYNEQFF.